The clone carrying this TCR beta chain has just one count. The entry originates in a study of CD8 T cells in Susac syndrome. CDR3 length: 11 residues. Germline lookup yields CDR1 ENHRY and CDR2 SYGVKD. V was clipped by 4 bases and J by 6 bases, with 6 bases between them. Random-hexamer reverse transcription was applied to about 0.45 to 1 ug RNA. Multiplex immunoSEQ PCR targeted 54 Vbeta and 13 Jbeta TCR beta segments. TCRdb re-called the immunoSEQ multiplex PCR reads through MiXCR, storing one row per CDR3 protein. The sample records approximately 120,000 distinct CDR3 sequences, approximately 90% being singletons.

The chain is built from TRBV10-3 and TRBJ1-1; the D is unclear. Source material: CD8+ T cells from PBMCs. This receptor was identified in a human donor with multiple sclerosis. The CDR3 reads CAISASSEAFF. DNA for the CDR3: TGTGCCATCAGTGCATCGTCTGAAGCTTTCTTT.